The TCR beta chain described here comes from a study of T cells after yellow fever vaccination. Each CDR3 protein gets one entry after TCRdb re-called the 5' RACE reads with MiXCR. The sample consists of about 130,000 distinct CDR3 sequences, roughly 9% of them appearing once. This receptor was taken from a man aged 18 to 30 who received the YFV17D yellow fever vaccine. Specimen: CD8+ T cells sorted from PBMCs, collected on the day of the yellow fever booster vaccination.

CDR3 DNA sequence: TGTGCCATCAGTGGCCCGCGGTGGCTCTATGGAGATACGCAGTATTTT. This gives the protein CAISGPRWLYGDTQYF. The rearrangement joins TRBV10-3 to TRBJ2-3, with D unclear. CDR3 length equals 16 residues. Germline V lookup: CDR1 ENHRY, CDR2 SYGVKD. Trimming removed 4 bases at V and 5 bases at J, with 19 bases between.